A single T cell receptor beta chain is shown here with its context. Its antigen is not known. This sample stems from a study of OX40 agonist ivuxolimab in advanced cancers. For the study at large: Patients were around 83% male with ages roughly 20 to 90, mean about 54. Three patients got partial responses; one had hepatocellular carcinoma and two had cutaneous melanoma.

Whole-study findings and limits: A proportion of nonresponders additionally exhibited low normalized T-cell clonal expansion.

V was shortened by 0 bases and J by 7 bases, with 15 bases between the two germline ends. The CDR3 length is 14 residues. Germline V gene sequence: CDR1 GTSNPN, CDR2 SVGIG (reference sequence). No patient had autoimmune disease or received systemic immunosuppression. Libraries were prepared by immunoSEQ multiplex PCR; TCRdb keeps only in-frame clonotypes and omits some of them. The sample lists 60,000 to 65,000 clones; 89% were seen once. The source is an adult with an advanced solid tumor such as melanoma, head and neck, liver or kidney cancer. This chain connects TRBV30 to TRBJ2-5, with D possibly being TRBD2 (7 bases). This specimen was CD4+ or CD8+ T cells sorted from blood, taken in a trial of the OX40 agonist ivuxolimab. The chain's CDR3 is CAWSVGIGGGTQYF. CDR3 DNA sequence: TGTGCCTGGAGTGTTGGGATAGGGGGGGGGACCCAGTACTTC. Variable domain in full (rest from reference TRBV30 and TRBJ2-5): SQTIHQWPATLVQPVGSPLSLECTVEGTSNPNLYWYRQAAGRGLQLLFYSVGIGQISSEVPQNLSASRPQDRQFILSSKKLLLSDSGFYLCAWSVGIGGGTQYFGPGTRLLVL.